This TCR beta chain was sequenced in a study of T cell responses to AZD1222 COVID-19 vaccine. Findings and limits, study-wide: Close to half of spike-specific TCRs reportedly recognize unmutated variant regions. Clonal diversity was possibly underestimated, and the donors were mostly white British, with more females.

Comments on this clone: What it recognizes is unknown.

The CDR3 covers 15 residues. The germline CDR1 and CDR2 sequences are SGHVS and FQNEAQ. V was cut by 5 bases and J by 0 bases, with 13 bases left in between. Clones were sequenced by immunoSEQ multiplex PCR, and TCRdb holds only the in-frame ones, with some missing. This sample carries around 150,000 clones, approximately 80% of them seen once, and the ten largest clones take approximately 4%. This specimen consisted of peripheral blood, obtained on day 0 of AZD1222 vaccination. The origin of this receptor is an adult in good health. The J gene is TRBJ1-1, the V gene TRBV7-8; TRBD1 might be the D (6 bases). CDR3 sequence (DNA): TGTGCCAGCAGCCTAGGGGGACGGATGAACACTGAAGCTTTCTTT. Its translation is CASSLGGRMNTEAFF.